The rows below give T cell receptor beta chains drawn from one sample of a study of control samples from healthy donors and cancer patients. The protocol was immunoSEQ multiplex PCR, while the TCRdb copy is restricted to in-frame clones and leaves out a portion. The sample lists over 200,000 clones, about 80% occurring once. The sample taken for sequencing was PBMCs. The origin of the receptors is an older woman with lung cancer. The CDR3 runs from the conserved cysteine through the conserved F or W. D genes are given only for firm matches. Where a row states a size, it is once, few, many or the class of an expanded clone; other rows omit it.

j_call,d_call,v_call,clone_size,cdr3_aa,cdr3_nt
TRBJ2-3,NA,TRBV19,NA,CASSIARGTDTQYF,TGTGCCAGTAGTATTGCACGGGGCACAGATACGCAGTATTTT
TRBJ1-2,TRBD1,TRBV28,NA,CASEGQGNGYTF,TGTGCCAGTGAAGGACAGGGTAATGGCTACACCTTC
TRBJ2-1,TRBD2,TRBV5-1,NA,CASSATSGRGSNEQFF,TGCGCCAGCAGCGCGACTAGCGGGAGAGGAAGCAATGAGCAGTTCTTC
TRBJ2-1,TRBD2,TRBV5-4,few,CASSLEREPYNEQFF,TGTGCCAGCAGCTTGGAGCGGGAACCCTACAATGAGCAGTTCTTC
TRBJ2-7,TRBD1,TRBV5-1,NA,CASSQYRDRRYEQYF,TGCGCCAGCAGCCAATACCGGGACAGACGTTACGAGCAGTACTTC
TRBJ2-1,NA,TRBV11-2,NA,CASSLMVSRSNEQFF,TGTGCCAGCAGCTTAATGGTGTCTAGATCCAATGAGCAGTTCTTC
TRBJ2-1,NA,TRBV7-9,NA,CASSPPGGQFNEQFF,TGTGCCAGCAGCCCCCCAGGCGGGCAGTTCAATGAGCAGTTCTTC
TRBJ1-1,NA,TRBV19,NA,CASSILVAENTEAFF,TGTGCCAGTAGTATACTTGTAGCAGAGAACACTGAAGCTTTCTTT
TRBJ2-7,TRBD1,TRBV18,NA,CASSPTTGVSGGEQYF,TGTGCCAGCTCACCAACAACAGGGGTTTCGGGTGGCGAGCAGTACTTC
TRBJ2-6,NA,TRBV6-2/TRBV6-3,few,CASSPVHGSGANVLTF,TGTGCCAGCAGCCCTGTACACGGCTCTGGGGCCAACGTCCTGACTTTC